This TCR beta chain was retrieved from a study of T cell responses to AZD1222 COVID-19 vaccine. The study, taken as a whole, reports: Targeting of unmutated variant regions was reportedly seen in nearly half of spike-specific TCRs. Baseline testing showed seropositivity in only a handful of AZD1222 recipients.

About this clone itself: Its specificity is not known.

Researchers grouped second doses given at about 4 or about 12 weeks into one pool. Generated by immunoSEQ multiplex PCR, the TCRdb table keeps only in-frame clones and is missing some. The sample has around 130,000 clones; around 90% are singletons. Germline-derived CDR1 and CDR2 are LNHDA and SQIVND (reference sequence). There are 17 residues in the CDR3. J gave up 0 bases and V 3 bases, and 5 bases lay outside the gene matches. Specimen: peripheral blood, collected 28 days after the second AZD1222 dose. The chain combines TRBV19 with TRBJ2-3, with TRBD2 matching over 11 bases. The TCR sequence derives from an adult who received the AZD1222 COVID-19 vaccine. Here the CDR3 DNA reads TGTGCCAGTAGTATTGGGAGACTAGCGGGGAGCACAGATACGCAGTATTTT. Translating it yields CASSIGRLAGSTDTQYF.